This is a list of T cell receptor beta chains from one sample in a study of T cells expressing NK-cell markers. TCRdb processed the 5' RACE reads again and assigns one entry to each CDR3 protein, with no DNA. This table lists around 280,000 distinct CDR3 sequences. The source material was blood T cells: a sorted CD56 or NKG2C T cell subset, CD4+ or CD8+ T cells, or bulk PBMC T cells (not recorded which). The receptors come from a man aged 18 to 29 in good health. The CDR3 runs from the conserved cysteine through the conserved F or W.

CDR3 protein,J gene,V gene,CDR3 length
CATSDATTGTEAFF,TRBJ1-1,TRBV24-1,14
CSARDLTREGTGELFF,TRBJ2-2,TRBV20-1,16
CAWSEAGPIQPQHF,TRBJ1-5,TRBV30,14
CASSWRGGEYNEQFF,TRBJ2-1,TRBV7-9,15
CASSPLTRTPLGEQFF,TRBJ2-1,TRBV5-1,16
CAITWDRDTEAFF,TRBJ1-1,TRBV10-3,13
CSATQQGDTQYF,TRBJ2-3,TRBV20-1,12
CASSQDRRDPTPGAFF,TRBJ1-1,TRBV4-2,16
CASSVSPSTGTEAFF,TRBJ1-1,TRBV9,15
CASSYGGGNSGNTIYF,TRBJ1-3,TRBV6-5,16
CASSLLTDWGGTEAFF,TRBJ1-1,TRBV28,16
CASSLESGVNTEAFF,TRBJ1-1,TRBV7-2,15
CSASGAGPNEKLFF,TRBJ1-4,TRBV20-1,14
CSAGGDRIVTGELFF,TRBJ2-2,TRBV20-1,15
CASQETSGQNIQYF,TRBJ2-4,TRBV2,14
CASSLPGPVTEAFF,TRBJ1-1,TRBV28,14
CASSYGFRGPSTDTQYF,TRBJ2-3,TRBV12-3/TRBV12-4,17
CASSYSRVGASLDGELFF,TRBJ2-2,TRBV6-2/TRBV6-3,18
CASSLVGQGTGELFF,TRBJ2-2,TRBV7-6,15
CASSATTGPYGYTF,TRBJ1-2,TRBV7-2,14
CASSLRDAGELFF,TRBJ2-2,TRBV5-1,13
CASSYSSGELEQFF,TRBJ2-1,TRBV6-2/TRBV6-3,14
CSVEDQTGASYNEQFF,TRBJ2-1,TRBV29-1,16
CASSLQAYEQYF,TRBJ2-7,TRBV7-9,12
CASSMKTGFYNEQFF,TRBJ2-1,TRBV19,15
CSVDWGARNEQFF,TRBJ2-1,TRBV29-1,13
CASSLSERDRSGELFF,TRBJ2-2,TRBV18,16
CSARGLHQETQYF,TRBJ2-5,TRBV20-1,13
CASSPAGGGNQPQHF,TRBJ1-5,TRBV7-9,15
CASSARGSSGANVLTF,TRBJ2-6,TRBV6-2/TRBV6-3,16
CAISARSSTDTQYF,TRBJ2-3,TRBV10-3,14
CASSYSFTQTYEQYF,TRBJ2-7,TRBV6-5,15
CASTPLTGVGANVLTF,TRBJ2-6,TRBV5-1,16
CASSFATGSNQPQHF,TRBJ1-5,TRBV7-2,15
CAIRAQGTGRLAGGETQYF,TRBJ2-5,TRBV10-3,19
CATSREKVTFYGYTF,TRBJ1-2,TRBV15,15
CASSLSGGFTEAFF,TRBJ1-1,TRBV28,14
CASMIGTPGNTIYF,TRBJ1-3,TRBV7-2,14
CSARDVQGGEEGQFF,TRBJ2-1,TRBV20-1,15
CAWSATGVWGYTF,TRBJ1-2,TRBV30,13
CASSESRNPGETQYF,TRBJ2-5,TRBV25-1,15
CASSLSQGPNQPQHF,TRBJ1-5,TRBV12-3/TRBV12-4,15
CSVEDRLRVQGDTQYF,TRBJ2-3,TRBV29-1,16
CASRDRIQGYEQYF,TRBJ2-7,TRBV12-3/TRBV12-4,14
CASSFYIGSGANVLTF,TRBJ2-6,TRBV12-3/TRBV12-4,16
CASSSWTGDSPLHF,TRBJ1-6,TRBV5-1,14
CSARDVGGGYTF,TRBJ1-2,TRBV20-1,12
CASSLRTDQETQYF,TRBJ2-5,TRBV3-1,14
CSVGAGRHEKLFF,TRBJ1-4,TRBV29-1,13
CASSHGNSGSTDTQYF,TRBJ2-3,TRBV5-1,16
CASSSPGQPGYEQYF,TRBJ2-7,TRBV11-2,15